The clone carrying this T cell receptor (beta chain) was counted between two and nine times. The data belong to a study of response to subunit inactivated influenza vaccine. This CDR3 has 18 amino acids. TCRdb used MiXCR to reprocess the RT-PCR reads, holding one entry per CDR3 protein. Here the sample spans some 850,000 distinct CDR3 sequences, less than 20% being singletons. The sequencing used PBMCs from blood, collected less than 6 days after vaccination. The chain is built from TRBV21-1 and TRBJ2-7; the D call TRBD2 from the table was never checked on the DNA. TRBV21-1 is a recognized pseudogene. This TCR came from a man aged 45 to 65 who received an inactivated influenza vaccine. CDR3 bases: TGTGCCAGCAGCAAAGTCGGGAGGGACACCGTAACCTTCTACGAGCAGTACTTC. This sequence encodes CASSKVGRDTVTFYEQYF.